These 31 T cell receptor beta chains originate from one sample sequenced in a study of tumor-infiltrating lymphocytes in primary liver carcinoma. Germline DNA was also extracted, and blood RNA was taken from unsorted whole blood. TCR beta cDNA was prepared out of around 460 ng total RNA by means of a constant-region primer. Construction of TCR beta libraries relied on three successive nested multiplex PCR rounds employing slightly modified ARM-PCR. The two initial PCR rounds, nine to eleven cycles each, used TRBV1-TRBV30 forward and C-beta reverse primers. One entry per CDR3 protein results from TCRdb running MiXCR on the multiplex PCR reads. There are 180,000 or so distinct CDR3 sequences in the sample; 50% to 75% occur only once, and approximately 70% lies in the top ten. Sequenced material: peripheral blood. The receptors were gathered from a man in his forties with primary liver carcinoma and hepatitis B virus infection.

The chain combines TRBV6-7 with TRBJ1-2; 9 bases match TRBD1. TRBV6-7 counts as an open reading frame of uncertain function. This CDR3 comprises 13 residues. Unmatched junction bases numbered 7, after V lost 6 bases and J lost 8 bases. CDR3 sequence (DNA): TGTGCCAGCAGATGTTACAGGGGGCTGGGCTACACCTTC. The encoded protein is CASRCYRGLGYTF.

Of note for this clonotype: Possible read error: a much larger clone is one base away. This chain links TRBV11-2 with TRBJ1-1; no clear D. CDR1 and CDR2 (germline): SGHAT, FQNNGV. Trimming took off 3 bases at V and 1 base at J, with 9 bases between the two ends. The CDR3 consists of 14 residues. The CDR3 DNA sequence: TGTGCCAGCAGCTTCCCGATGGGGAACACTGAAGCTTTCTTT. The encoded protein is CASSFPMGNTEAFF.

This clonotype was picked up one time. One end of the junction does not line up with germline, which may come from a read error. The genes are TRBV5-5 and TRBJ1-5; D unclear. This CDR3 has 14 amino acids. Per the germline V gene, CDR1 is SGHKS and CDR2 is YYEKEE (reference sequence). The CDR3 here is CASNLGNSNQPQHF. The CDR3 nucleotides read TGTGCCAGCAACTTGGGGAATAGCAATCAGCCCCAGCATTTT.

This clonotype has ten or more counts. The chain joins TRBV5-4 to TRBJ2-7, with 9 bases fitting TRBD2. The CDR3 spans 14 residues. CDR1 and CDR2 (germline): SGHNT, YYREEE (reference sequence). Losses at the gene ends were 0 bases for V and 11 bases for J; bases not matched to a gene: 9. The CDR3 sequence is CASSLAGSSGKEYF. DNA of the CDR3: TGTGCCAGCAGCTTGGCCGGCTCTAGCGGGAAGGAGTACTTC.

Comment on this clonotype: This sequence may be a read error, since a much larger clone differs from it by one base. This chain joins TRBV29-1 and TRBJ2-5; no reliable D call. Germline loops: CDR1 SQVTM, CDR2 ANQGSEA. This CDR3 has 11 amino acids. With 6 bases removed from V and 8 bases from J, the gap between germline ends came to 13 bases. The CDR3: CSVNSLDTQYF. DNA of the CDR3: TGCAGCGTGAACTCCCTTGATACCCAGTACTTC.

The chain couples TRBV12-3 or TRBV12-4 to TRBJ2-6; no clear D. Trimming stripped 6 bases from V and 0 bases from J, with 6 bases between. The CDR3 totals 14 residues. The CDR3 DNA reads TGTGCCAGCAGCCACGGCTCTGGGGCCAACGTCCTGACTTTC. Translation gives CASSHGSGANVLTF.

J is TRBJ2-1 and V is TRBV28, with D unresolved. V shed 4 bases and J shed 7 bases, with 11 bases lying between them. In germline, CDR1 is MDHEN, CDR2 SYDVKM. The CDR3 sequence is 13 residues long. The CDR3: CASSCSLGNEQFF. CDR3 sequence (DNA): TGTGCCAGCAGTTGCTCTCTCGGGAATGAGCAGTTCTTC.

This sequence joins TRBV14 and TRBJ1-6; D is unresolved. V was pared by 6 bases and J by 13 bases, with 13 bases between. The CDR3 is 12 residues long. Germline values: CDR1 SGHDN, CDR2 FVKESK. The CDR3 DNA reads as TGTGCCAGCAGGCCGGGCACGAAGCCCCTCCACTTT. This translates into CASRPGTKPLHF.

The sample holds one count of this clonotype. The CDR3 loop reads CASSWTANTKKLFF. The CDR3 DNA reads as TGTGCCAGCAGTTGGACAGCGAACACCAAGAAGCTGTTTTTT. The V and J genes are TRBV11-2 and TRBJ2-2; D is perhaps TRBD1 (6 bases). V was trimmed by 6 bases and J by 12 bases, leaving 20 bases between them. CDR3 length equals 14 residues. CDR1 and CDR2 (germline): SGHAT, FQNNGV.

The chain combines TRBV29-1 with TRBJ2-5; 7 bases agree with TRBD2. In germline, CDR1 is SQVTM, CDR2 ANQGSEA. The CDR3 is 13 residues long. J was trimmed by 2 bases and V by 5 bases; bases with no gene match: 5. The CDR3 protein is CSVSRGKQETQYF. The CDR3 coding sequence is TGCAGCGTTTCGCGGGGGAAGCAAGAGACCCAGTACTTC.

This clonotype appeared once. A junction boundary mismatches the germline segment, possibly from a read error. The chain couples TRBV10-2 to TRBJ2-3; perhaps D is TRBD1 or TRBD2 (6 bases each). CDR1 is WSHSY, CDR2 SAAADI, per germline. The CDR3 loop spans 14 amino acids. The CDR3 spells CVSSESGDTGTLYF. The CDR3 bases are TGCGTCAGCAGTGAGTCGGGGGACACAGGTACGCTGTATTTT.

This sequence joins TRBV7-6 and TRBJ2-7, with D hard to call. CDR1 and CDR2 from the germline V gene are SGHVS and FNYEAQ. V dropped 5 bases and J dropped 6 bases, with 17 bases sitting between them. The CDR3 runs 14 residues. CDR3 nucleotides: TGTGCCAGCAGCCCCGATCCGTCCCGGGTCGAGCAGTACTTC. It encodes CASSPDPSRVEQYF. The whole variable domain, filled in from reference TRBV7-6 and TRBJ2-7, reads GAGVSQSPRYKVTKRGQDVALRCDPISGHVSLYWYRQALGQGPEFLTYFNYEAQQDKSGLPNDRFSAERPEGSISTLTIQRTEQRDSAMYRCASSPDPSRVEQYFGPGTRLTVT.

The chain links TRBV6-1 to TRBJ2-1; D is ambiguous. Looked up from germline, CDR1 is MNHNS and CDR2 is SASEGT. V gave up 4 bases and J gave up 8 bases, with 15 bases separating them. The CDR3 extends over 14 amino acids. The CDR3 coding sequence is TGTGCCAGCAGTGCGTGGGTGCCGGAAGATGAGCAGTTCTTC. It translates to CASSAWVPEDEQFF.

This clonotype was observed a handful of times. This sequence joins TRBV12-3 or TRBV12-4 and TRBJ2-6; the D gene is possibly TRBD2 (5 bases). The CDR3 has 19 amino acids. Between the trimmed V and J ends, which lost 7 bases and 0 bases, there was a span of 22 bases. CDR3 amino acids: CASTPRMVVGSSGANVLTF. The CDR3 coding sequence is TGTGCCAGCACCCCGAGGATGGTGGTGGGGAGCTCTGGGGCCAACGTCCTGACTTTC.

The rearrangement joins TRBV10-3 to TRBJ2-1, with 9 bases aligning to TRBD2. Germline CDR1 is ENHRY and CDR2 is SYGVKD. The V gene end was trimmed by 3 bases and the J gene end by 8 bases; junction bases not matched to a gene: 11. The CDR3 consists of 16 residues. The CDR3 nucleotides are TGTGCCATCAGTGATTTGTCTAGCGGGACTGGATATGAGCAGTTCTTC. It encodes CAISDLSSGTGYEQFF.

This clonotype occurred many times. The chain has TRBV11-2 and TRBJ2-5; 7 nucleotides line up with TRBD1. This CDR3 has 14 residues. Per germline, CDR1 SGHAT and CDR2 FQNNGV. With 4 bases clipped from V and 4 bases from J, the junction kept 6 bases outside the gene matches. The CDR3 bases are TGTGCCAGCAGCTCTGGACAGGCCGGAGAGACCCAGTACTTC. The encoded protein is CASSSGQAGETQYF.

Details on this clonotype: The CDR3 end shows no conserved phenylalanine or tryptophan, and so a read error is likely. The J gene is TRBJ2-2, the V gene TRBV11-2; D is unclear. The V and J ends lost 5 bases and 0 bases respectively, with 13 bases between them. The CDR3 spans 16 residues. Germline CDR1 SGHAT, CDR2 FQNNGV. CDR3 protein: CASSLQTEPNTGELFY. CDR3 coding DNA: TGTGCCAGCAGCCTACAAACAGAACCGAACACCGGGGAGCTGTTTTAT.

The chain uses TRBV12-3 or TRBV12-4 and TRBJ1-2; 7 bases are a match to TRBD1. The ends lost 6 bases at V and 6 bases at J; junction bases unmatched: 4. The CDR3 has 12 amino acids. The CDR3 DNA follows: TGTGCCAGCAGACAGACAGGGAATGGCTACACCTTC. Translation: CASRQTGNGYTF.

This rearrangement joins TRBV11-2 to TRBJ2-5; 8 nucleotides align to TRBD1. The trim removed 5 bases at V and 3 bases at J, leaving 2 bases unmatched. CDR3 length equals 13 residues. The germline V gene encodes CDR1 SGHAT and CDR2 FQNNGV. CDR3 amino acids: CASSQGAEETQYF. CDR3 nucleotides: TGTGCCAGCAGCCAGGGGGCGGAAGAGACCCAGTACTTC. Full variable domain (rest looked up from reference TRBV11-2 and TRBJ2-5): EAGVAQSPRYKIIEKRQSVAFWCNPISGHATLYWYQQILGQGPKLLIQFQNNGVVDDSQLPKDRFSAERLKGVDSTLKIQPAKLEDSAVYLCASSQGAEETQYFGPGTRLLVL.

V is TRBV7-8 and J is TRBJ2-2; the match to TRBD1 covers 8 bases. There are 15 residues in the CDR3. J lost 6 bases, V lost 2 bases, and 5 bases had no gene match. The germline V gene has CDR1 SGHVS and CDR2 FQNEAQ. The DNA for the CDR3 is TGTGCCAGCAGCTTATGGACAGGGATAGCCGGGGAGCTGTTTTTT. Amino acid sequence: CASSLWTGIAGELFF.

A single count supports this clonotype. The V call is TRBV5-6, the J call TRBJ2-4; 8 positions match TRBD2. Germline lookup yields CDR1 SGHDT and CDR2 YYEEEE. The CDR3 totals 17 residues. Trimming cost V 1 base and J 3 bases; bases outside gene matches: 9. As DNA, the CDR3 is TGTGCCAGCAGCTTGATGGGACTAGAAGCGGTCAAAAACATTCAGTACTTC. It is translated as CASSLMGLEAVKNIQYF.

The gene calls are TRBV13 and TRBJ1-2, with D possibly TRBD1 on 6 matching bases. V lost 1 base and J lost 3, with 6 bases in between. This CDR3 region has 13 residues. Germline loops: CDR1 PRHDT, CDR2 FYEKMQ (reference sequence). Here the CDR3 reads CASSLDRDYGYTF. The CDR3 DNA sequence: TGTGCCAGCAGCTTAGACAGGGACTATGGCTACACCTTC.

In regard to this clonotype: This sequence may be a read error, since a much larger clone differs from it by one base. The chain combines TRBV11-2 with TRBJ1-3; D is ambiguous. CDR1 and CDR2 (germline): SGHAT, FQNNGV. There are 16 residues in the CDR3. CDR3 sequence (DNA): TGTACCAGCAGCTTAGATCTAGACTACTCTGGAAACACCATATATTTT. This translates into CTSSLDLDYSGNTIYF.

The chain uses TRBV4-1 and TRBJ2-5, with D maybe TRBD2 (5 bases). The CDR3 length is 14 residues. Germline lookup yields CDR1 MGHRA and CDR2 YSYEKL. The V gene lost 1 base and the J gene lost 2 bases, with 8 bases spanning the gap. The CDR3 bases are TGCGCCAGCAGCCAAGGTGGGAGTCAAGAGACCCAGTACTTC. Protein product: CASSQGGSQETQYF.

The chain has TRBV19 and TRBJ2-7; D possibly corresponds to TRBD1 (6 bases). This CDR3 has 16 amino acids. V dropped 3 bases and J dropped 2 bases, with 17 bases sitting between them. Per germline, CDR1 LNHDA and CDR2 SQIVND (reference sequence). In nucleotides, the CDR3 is TGTGCCAGTAGTATCGCCCTAGGGGGAAGGACCTACGAGCAGTACTTC. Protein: CASSIALGGRTYEQYF.

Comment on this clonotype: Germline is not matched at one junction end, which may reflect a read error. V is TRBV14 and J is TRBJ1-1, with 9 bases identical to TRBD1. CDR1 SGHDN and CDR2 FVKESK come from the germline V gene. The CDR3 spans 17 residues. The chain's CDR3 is CASSQGTGGKVNTEAFF. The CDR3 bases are TGTGCCAGCAGTCAAGGAACAGGGGGCAAGGTGAACACTGAAGCTTTCTTT.

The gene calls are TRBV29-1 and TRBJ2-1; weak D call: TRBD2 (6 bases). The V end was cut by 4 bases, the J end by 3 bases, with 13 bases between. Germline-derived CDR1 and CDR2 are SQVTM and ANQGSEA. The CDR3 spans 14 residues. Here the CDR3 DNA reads TGCAGCGTTGGCTGGTCGGGGGACTACAATGAGCAGTTCTTC. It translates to CSVGWSGDYNEQFF.

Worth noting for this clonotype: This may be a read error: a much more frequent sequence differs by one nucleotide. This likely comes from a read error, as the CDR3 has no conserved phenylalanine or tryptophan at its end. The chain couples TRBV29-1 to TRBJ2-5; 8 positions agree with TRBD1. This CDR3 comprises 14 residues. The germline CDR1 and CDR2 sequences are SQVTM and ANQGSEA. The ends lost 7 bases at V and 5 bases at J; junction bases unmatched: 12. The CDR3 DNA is TGCAGCGCGCGACTCACAGGGGGTGACGAGACCCAGTACTCC. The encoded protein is CSARLTGGDETQYS.

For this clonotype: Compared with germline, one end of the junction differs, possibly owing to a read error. The CDR3 spells CARSWYGRNNEEFF. The DNA for the CDR3 is TGTGCCAGAAGCTGGTATGGACGGAACAATGAGGAGTTCTTC. The rearrangement joins TRBV11-2 to TRBJ2-1; no firm D call. Germline CDR1 SGHAT, CDR2 FQNNGV. The length of the CDR3 is 14 residues.

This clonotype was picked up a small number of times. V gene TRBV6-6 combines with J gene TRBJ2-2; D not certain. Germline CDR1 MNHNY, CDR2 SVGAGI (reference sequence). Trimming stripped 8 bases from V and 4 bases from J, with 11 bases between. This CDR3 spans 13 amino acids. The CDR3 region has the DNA TGTGCCAGCTGGGCGGAAGGCACCGGGGAGCTGTTTTTT. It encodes CASWAEGTGELFF.

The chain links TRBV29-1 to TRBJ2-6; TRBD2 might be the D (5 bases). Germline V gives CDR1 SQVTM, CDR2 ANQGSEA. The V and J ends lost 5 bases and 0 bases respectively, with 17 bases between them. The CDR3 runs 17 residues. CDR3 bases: TGCAGCGTTAGAGATCGGTCAGACTACTCTGGGGCCAACGTCCTGACTTTC. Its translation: CSVRDRSDYSGANVLTF.